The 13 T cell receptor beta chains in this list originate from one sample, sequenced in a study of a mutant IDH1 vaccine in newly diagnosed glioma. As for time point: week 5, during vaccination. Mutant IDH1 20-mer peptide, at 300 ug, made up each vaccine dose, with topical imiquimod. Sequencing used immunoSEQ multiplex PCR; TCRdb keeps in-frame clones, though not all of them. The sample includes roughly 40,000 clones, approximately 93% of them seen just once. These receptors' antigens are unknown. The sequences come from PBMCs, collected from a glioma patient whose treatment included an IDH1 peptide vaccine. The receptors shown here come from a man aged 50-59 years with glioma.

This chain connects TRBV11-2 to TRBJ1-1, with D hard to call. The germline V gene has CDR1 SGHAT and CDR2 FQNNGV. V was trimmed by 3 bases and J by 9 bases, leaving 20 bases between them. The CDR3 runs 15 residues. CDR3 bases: TGTGCCAGCAGCTTCAAGTCCGTTAGTGGATTCCAAGCTTTCTTT. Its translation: CASSFKSVSGFQAFF.

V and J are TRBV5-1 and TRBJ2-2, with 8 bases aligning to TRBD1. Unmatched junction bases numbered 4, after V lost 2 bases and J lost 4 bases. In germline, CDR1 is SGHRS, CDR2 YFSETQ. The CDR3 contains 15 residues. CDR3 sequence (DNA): TGCGCCAGCAGCTTACAGGGGGAGAGCACCGGGGAGCTGTTTTTT. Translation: CASSLQGESTGELFF.

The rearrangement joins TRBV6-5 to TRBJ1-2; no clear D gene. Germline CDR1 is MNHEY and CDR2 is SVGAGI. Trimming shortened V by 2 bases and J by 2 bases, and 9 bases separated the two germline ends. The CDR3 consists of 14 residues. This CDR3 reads CASSYRAGNYGYTF. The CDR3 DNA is TGTGCCAGCAGTTACCGGGCCGGAAACTATGGCTACACCTTC.

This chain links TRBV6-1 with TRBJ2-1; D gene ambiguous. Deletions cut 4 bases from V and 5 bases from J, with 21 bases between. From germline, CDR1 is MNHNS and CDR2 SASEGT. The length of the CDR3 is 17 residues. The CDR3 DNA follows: TGTGCCAGCAGTGGTCTGAAACCTATGACTGGAAACAATGAGCAGTTCTTC. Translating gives CASSGLKPMTGNNEQFF.

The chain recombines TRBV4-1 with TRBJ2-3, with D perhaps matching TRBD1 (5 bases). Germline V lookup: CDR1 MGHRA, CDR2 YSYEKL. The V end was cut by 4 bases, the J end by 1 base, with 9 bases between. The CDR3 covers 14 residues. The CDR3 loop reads CASSPLGRTDTQYF. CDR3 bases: TGCGCCAGCAGCCCGCTGGGGCGCACAGATACGCAGTATTTT.

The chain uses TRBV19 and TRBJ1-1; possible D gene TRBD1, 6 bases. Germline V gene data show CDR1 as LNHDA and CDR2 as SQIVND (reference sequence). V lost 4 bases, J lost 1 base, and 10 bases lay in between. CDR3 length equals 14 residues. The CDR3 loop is CASSTHRENTEAFF. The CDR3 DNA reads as TGTGCCAGTAGTACGCACAGGGAGAACACTGAAGCTTTCTTT. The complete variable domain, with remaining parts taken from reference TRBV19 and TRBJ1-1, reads DGGITQSPKYLFRKEGQNVTLSCEQNLNHDAMYWYRQDPGQGLRLIYYSQIVNDFQKGDIAEGYSVSREKKESFPLTVTSAQKNPTAFYLCASSTHRENTEAFFGQGTRLTVV.

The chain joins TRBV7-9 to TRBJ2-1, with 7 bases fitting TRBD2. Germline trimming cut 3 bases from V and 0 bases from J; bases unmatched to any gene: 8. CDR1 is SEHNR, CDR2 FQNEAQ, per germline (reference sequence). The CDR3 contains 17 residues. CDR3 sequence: CASSLGRGVLSYNEQFF. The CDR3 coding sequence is TGTGCCAGCAGCTTGGGACGGGGGGTACTCTCCTACAATGAGCAGTTCTTC.

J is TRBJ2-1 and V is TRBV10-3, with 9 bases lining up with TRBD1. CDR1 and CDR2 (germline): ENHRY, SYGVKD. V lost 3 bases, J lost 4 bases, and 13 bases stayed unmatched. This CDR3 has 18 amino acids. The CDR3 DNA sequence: TGTGCCATCAGTGAAGATCCCACAGGACAGGGGTTATACAATGAGCAGTTCTTC. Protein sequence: CAISEDPTGQGLYNEQFF.

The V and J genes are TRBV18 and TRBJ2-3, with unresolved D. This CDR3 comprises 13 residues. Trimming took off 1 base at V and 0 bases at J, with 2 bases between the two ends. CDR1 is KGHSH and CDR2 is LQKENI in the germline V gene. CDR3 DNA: TGTGCCAGCTCACCACAGAGCACAGATACGCAGTATTTT. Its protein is CASSPQSTDTQYF.

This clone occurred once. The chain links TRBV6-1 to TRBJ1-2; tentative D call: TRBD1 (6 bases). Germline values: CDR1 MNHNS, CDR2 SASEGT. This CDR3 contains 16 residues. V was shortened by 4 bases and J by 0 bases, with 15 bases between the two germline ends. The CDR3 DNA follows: TGTGCCAGCAGTGTATACAGGGCCCAAACTAACTATGGCTACACCTTC. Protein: CASSVYRAQTNYGYTF.

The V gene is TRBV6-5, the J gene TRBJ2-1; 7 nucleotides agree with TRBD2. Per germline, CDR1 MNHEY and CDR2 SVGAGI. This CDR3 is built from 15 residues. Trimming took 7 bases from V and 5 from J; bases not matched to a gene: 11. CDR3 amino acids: CASNTGGGANNEQFF. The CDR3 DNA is TGTGCCAGCAACACGGGCGGGGGAGCCAACAATGAGCAGTTCTTC.

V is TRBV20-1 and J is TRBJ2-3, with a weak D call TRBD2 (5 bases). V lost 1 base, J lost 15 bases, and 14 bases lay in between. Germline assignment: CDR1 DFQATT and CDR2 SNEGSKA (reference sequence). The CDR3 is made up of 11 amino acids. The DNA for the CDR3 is TGCAGTGCTAGAGTAGCCGGGGTTGGCTATTTT. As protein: CSARVAGVGYF.

DNA for the CDR3: TGTGCCAGCAGCGCCGAACCAACAGGGTCTCAGCCCCAGCATTTT. It yields the protein CASSAEPTGSQPQHF. This sequence joins TRBV9 and TRBJ1-5, with D tentatively TRBD1 (6 bases). The CDR3 spans 15 residues. From germline, CDR1 is SGDLS and CDR2 YYNGEE. The V end was cut by 3 bases, the J end by 6 bases, with 16 bases between.